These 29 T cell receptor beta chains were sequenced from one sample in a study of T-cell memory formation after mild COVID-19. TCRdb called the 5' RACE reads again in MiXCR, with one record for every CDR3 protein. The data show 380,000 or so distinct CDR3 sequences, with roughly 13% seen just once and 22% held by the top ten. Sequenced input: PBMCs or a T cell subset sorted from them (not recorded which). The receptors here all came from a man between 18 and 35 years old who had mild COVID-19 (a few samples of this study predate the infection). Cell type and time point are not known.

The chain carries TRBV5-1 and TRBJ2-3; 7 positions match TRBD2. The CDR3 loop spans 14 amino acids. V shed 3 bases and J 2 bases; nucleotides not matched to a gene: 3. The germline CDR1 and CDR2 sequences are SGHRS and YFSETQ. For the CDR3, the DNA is TGCGCCAGCAGCTCCGGGACTACCACAGATACGCAGTATTTT. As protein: CASSSGTTTDTQYF.

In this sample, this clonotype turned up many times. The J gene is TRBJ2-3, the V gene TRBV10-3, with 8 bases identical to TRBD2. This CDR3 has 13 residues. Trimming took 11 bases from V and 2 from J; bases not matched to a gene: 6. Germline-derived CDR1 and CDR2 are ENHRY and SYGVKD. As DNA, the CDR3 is TGTGCCTCCGGGCGGGGGGTCACAGATACGCAGTATTTT. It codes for CASGRGVTDTQYF.

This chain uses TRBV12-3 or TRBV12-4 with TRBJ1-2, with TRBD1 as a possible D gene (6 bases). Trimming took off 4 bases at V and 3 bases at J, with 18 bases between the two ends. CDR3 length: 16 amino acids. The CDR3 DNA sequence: TGTGCCAGCAGTTCCCGCTCGGGCAGGGGAGACTATGGCTACACCTTC. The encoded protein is CASSSRSGRGDYGYTF.

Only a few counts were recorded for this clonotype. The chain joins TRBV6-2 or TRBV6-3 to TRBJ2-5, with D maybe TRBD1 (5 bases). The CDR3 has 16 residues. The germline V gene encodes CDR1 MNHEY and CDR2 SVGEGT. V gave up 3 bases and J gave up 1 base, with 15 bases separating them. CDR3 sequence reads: CASSYFGGAIQETQYF. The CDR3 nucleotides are TGTGCCAGCAGTTATTTTGGTGGGGCTATCCAAGAGACCCAGTACTTC.

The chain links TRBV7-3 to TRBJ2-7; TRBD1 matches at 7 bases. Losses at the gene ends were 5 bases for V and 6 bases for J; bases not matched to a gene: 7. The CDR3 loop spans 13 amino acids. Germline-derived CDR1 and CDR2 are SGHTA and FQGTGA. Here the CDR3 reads CASSPQTGSEQYF. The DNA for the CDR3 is TGTGCCAGCAGCCCCCAGACAGGGAGCGAGCAGTACTTC.

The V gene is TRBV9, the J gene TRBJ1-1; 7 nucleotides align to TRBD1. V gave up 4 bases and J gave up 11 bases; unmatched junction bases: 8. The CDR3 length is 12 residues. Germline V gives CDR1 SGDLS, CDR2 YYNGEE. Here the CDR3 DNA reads TGTGCCAGCAGCTCACTACAGGGGAGGGCTTTCTTT. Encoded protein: CASSSLQGRAFF.

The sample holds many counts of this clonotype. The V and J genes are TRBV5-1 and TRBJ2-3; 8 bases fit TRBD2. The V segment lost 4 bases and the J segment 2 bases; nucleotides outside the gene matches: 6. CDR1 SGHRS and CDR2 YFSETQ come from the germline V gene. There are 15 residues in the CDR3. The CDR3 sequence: CASSVLSGDTDTQYF. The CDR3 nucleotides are TGCGCCAGCAGCGTACTTAGCGGGGACACAGATACGCAGTATTTT.

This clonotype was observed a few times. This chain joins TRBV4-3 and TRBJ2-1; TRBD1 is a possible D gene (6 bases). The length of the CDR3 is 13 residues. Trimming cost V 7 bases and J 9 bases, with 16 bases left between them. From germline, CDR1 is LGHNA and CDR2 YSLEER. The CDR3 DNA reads TGCGCCAGCACCTTAGGCCCGACAGGTGAGCAGTTCTTC. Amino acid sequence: CASTLGPTGEQFF.

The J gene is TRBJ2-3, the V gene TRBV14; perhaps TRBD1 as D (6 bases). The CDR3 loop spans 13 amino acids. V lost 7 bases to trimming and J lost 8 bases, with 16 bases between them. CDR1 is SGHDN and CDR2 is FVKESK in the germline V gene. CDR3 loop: CASTQVVRGTQYF. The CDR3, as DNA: TGTGCCAGCACTCAGGTGGTCAGGGGTACGCAGTATTTT.

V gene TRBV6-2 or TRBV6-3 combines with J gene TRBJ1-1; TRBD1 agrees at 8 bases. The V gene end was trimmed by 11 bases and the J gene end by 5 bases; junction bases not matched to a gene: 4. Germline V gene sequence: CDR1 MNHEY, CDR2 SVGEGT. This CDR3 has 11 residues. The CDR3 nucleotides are TGTGCCGTCCAGGGGGCTACTGAAGCTTTCTTT. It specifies CAVQGATEAFF.

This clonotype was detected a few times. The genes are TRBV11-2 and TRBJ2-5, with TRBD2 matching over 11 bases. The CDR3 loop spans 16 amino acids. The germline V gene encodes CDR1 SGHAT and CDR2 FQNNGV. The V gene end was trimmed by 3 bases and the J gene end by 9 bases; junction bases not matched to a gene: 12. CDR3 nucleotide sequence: TGTGCCAGCAGCTTCAGACTAGCGGGGTTAGTGGAAGCCCAGTACTTC. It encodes CASSFRLAGLVEAQYF.

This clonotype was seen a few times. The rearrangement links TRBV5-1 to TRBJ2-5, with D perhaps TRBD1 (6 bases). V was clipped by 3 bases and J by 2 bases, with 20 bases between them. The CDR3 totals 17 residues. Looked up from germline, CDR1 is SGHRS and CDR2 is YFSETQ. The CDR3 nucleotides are TGCGCCAGCAGCTCTGCAGGGGACGGCTGGGGACAAGAGACCCAGTACTTC. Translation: CASSSAGDGWGQETQYF.

CDR3 nucleotides: TGCGCCAGCCGCCGTGCGGGGGGCCTCGCAGATACGCAGTATTTT. Protein product: CASRRAGGLADTQYF. V is TRBV5-1 and J is TRBJ2-3; 8 bases are a match to TRBD2. The CDR3 consists of 15 residues. J gave up 4 bases and V 7 bases, and 11 bases lay outside the gene matches. The germline CDR1 and CDR2 sequences are SGHRS and YFSETQ. The variable domain in full, with the rest retrieved from reference TRBV5-1 and TRBJ2-3, is KAGVTQTPRYLIKTRGQQVTLSCSPISGHRSVSWYQQTPGQGLQFLFEYFSETQRNKGNFPGRFSGRQFSNSRSEMNVSTLELGDSALYLCASRRAGGLADTQYFGPGTRLTVL.

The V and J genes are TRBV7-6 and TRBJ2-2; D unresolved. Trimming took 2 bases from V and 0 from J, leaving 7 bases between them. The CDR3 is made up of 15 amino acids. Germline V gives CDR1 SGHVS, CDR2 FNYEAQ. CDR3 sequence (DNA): TGTGCCAGCAGCTTATTCGGAGCGAACACCGGGGAGCTGTTTTTT. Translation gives CASSLFGANTGELFF. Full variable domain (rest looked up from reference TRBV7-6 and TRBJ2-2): GAGVSQSPRYKVTKRGQDVALRCDPISGHVSLYWYRQALGQGPEFLTYFNYEAQQDKSGLPNDRFSAERPEGSISTLTIQRTEQRDSAMYRCASSLFGANTGELFFGEGSRLTVL.

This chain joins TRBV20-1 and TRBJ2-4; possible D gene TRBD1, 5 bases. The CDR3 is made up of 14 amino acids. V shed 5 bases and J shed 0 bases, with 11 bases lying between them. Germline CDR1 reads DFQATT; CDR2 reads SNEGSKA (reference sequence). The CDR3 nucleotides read TGCAGTGCTTACGACAGAATAGCCAAAAACATTCAGTACTTC. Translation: CSAYDRIAKNIQYF.

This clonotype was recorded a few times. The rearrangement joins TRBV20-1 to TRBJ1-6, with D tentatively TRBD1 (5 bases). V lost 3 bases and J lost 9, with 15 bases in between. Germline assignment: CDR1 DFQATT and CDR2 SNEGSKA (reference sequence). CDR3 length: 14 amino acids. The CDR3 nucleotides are TGCAGTGCTAGCCCCGGGGCCCTTGCTTCACCCCTCCACTTT. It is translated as CSASPGALASPLHF.

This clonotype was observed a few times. This CDR3 is CASSIRRGAITEAFF. The DNA of the CDR3 is TGTGCCAGCTCCATACGGAGGGGGGCGATCACTGAAGCTTTCTTT. The chain links TRBV7-2 to TRBJ1-1; TRBD1 is a possible D gene (6 bases). V shed 8 bases and J shed 4 bases, with 20 bases lying between them. The germline CDR1 and CDR2 sequences are SGHTA and FQGNSA. The CDR3 spans 15 residues.

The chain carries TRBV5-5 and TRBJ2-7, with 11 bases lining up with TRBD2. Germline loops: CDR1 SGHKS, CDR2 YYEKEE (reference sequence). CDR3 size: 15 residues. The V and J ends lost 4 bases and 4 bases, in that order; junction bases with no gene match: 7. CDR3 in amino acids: CASSEGLAVQYEQYF. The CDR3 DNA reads TGTGCCAGCAGCGAGGGACTAGCGGTACAGTACGAGCAGTACTTC.

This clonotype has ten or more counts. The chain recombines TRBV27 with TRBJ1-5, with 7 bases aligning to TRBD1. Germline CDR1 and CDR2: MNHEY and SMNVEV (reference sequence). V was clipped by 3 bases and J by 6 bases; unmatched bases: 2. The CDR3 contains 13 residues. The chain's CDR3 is CASSFEGAQPQHF. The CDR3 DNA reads TGTGCCAGCAGTTTTGAGGGGGCTCAGCCCCAGCATTTT.

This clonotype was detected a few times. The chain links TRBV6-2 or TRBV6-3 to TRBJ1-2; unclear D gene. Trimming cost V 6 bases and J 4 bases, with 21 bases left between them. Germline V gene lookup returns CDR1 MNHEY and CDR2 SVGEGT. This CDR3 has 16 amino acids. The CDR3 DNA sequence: TGTGCCAGCAGGGGTGGACTGGTAAACCTTCTCTATGGCTACACCTTC. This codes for CASRGGLVNLLYGYTF.

The CDR3 here is CASSFGLAGVYEQFF. CDR3 nucleotides: TGTGCCAGCAGCTTCGGACTAGCGGGAGTATATGAGCAGTTCTTC. V and J are TRBV7-9 and TRBJ2-1; 13 nucleotides align to TRBD2. J lost 8 bases, V lost 3 bases, and 4 bases had no gene match. CDR3 size: 15 residues. The germline V gene encodes CDR1 SEHNR and CDR2 FQNEAQ (reference sequence).

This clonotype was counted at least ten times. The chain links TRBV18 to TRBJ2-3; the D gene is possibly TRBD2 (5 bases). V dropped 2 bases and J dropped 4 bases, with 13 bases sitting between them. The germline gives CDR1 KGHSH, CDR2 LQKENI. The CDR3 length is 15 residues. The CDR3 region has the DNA TGTGCCAGCTCACCAGAAGGGCTAGCCCCAGATACGCAGTATTTT. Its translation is CASSPEGLAPDTQYF.

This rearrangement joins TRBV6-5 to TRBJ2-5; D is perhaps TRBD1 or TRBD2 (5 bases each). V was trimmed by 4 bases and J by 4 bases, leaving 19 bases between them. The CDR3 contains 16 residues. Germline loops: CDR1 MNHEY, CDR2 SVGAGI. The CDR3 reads CASSSPDRGSPETQYF. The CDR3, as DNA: TGTGCCAGCAGTTCGCCTGACAGAGGGTCACCAGAGACCCAGTACTTC.

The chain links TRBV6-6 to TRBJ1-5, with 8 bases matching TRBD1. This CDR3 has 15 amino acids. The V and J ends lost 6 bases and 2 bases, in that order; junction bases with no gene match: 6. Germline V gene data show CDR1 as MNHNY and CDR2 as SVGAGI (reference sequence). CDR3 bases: TGTGCCAGCAGAGACAGGGGCAGGGGCAATCAGCCCCAGCATTTT. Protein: CASRDRGRGNQPQHF.

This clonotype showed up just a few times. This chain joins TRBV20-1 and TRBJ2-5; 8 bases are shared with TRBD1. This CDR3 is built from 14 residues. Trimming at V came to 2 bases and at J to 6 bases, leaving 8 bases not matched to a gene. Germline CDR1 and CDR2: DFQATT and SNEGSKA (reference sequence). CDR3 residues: CSARRGTGGQTQYF. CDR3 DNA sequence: TGCAGTGCTAGAAGGGGGACAGGAGGACAGACCCAGTACTTC.

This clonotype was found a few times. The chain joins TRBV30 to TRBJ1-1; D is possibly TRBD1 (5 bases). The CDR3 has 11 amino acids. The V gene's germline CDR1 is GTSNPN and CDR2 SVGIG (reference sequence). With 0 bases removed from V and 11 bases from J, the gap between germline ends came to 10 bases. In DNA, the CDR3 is TGTGCCTGGAGTGTCCGGACAATTGCTTTCTTT. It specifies CAWSVRTIAFF.

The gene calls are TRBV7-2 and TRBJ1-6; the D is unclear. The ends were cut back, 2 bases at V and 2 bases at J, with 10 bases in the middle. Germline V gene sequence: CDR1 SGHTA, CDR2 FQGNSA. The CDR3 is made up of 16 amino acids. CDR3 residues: CASSLFETAYNSPLHF. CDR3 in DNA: TGTGCCAGCAGCTTATTTGAGACGGCCTATAATTCACCCCTCCACTTT.

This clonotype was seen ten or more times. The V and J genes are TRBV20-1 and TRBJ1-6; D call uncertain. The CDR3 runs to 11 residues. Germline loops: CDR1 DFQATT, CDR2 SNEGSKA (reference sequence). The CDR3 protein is CNPLRDSPLHF. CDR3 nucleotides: TGCAACCCACTTCGGGATTCACCCCTCCACTTT.

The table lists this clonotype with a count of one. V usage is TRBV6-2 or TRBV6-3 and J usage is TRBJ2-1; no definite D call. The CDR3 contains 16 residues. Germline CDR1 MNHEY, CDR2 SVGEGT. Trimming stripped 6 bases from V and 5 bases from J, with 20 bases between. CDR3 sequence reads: CASRGNLRDDHNEQFF. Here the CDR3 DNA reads TGTGCCAGCAGGGGAAATTTAAGAGACGACCACAATGAGCAGTTCTTC.